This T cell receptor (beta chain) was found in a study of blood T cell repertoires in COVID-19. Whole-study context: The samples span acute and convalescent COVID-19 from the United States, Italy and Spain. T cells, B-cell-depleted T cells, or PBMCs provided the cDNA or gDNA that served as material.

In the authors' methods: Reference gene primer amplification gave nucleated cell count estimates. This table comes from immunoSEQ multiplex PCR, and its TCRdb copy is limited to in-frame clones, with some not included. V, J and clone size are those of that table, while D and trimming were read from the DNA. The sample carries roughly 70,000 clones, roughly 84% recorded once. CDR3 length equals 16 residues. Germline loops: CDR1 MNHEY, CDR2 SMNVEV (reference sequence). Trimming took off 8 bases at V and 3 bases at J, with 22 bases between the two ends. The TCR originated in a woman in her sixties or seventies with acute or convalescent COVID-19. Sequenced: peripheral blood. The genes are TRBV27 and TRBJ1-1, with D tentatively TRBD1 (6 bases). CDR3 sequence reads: CASHPKPNRAHTEAFF. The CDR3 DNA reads TGTGCCAGCCATCCAAAACCTAACAGGGCCCACACTGAAGCTTTCTTT.